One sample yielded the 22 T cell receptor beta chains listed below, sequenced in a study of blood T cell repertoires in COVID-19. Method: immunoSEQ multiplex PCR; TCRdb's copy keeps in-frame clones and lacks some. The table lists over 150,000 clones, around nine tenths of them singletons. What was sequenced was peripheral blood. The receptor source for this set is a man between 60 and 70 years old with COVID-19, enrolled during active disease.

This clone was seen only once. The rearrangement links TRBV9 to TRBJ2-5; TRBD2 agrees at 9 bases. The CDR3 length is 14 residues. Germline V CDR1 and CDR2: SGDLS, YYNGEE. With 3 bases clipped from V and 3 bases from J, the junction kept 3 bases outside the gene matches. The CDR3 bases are TGTGCCAGCAGCGGTAGCGGGAGAAAAGAGACCCAGTACTTC. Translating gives CASSGSGRKETQYF.

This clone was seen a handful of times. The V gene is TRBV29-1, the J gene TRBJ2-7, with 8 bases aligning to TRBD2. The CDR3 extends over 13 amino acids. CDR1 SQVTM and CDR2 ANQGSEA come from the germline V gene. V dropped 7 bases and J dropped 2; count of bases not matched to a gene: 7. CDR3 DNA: TGCAGCGGAAAGCGGGGGCCAACCTACGAGCAGTACTTC. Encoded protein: CSGKRGPTYEQYF.

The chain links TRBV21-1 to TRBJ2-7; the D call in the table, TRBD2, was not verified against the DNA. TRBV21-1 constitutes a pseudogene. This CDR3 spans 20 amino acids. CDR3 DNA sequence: TGTGCCAGCAGGATCACCCCTGGTTTTAATCGCGCTAGCGTTTCCTACGAGCAGTACTTC. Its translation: CASRITPGFNRASVSYEQYF.

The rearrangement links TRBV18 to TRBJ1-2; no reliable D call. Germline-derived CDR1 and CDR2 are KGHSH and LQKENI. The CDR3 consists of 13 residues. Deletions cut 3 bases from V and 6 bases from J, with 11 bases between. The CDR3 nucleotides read TGTGCCAGCTCACCCACGGGAGGGAATGGCTACACCTTC. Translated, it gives CASSPTGGNGYTF.

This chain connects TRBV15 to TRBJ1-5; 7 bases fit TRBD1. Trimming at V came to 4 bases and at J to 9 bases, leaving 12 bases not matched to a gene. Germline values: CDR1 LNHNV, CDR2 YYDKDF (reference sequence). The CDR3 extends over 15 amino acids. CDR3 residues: CATSTRDSGSGPQHF. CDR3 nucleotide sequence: TGTGCCACCAGCACAAGGGACAGTGGTTCTGGGCCCCAGCATTTT.

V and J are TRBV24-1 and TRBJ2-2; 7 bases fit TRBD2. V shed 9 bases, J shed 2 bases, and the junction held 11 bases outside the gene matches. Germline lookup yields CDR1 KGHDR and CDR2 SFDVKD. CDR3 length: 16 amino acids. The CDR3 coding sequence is TGTGCCACCCCTGGGAGGGTCATGACTAACACCGGGGAGCTGTTTTTT. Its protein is CATPGRVMTNTGELFF.

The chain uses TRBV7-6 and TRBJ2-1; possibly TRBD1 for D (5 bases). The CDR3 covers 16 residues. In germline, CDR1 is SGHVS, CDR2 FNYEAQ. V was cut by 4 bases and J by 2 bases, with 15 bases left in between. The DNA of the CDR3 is TGTGCCAGCAGCTCACCCGGACACATAACCTACAATGAGCAGTTCTTC. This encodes CASSSPGHITYNEQFF.

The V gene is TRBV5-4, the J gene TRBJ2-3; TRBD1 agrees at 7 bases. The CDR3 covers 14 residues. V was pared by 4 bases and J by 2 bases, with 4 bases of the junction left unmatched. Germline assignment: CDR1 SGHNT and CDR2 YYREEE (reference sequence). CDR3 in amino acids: CASSRDRVTDTQYF. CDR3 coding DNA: TGTGCCAGCAGCCGCGACAGGGTCACAGATACGCAGTATTTT.

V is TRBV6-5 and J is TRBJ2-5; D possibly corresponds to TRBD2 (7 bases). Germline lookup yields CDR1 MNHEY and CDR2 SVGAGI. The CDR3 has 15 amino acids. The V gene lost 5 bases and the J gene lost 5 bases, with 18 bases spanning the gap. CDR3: CASSPAGGPRETQYF. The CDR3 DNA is TGTGCCAGCAGTCCCGCCGGGGGGCCGCGGGAGACCCAGTACTTC.

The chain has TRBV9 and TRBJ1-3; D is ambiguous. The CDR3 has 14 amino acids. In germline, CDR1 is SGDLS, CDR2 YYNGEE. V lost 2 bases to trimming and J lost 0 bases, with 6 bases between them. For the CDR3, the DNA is TGTGCCAGCAGCGTCACTTACTCTGGAAACACCATATATTTT. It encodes CASSVTYSGNTIYF.

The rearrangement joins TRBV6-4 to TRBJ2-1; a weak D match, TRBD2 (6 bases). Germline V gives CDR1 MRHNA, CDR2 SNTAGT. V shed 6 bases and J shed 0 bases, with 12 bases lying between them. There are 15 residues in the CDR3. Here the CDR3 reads CASSLSGSSYNEQFF. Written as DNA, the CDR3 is TGTGCCAGCAGCCTTAGCGGAAGCTCCTACAATGAGCAGTTCTTC.

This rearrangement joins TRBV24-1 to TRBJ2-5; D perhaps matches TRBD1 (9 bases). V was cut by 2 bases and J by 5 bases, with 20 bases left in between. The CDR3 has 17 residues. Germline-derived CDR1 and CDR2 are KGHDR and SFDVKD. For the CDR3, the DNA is TGTGCCACCAGTGATTCGCCGGGACAGGGACTAGGGGAGACCCAGTACTTC. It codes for CATSDSPGQGLGETQYF.

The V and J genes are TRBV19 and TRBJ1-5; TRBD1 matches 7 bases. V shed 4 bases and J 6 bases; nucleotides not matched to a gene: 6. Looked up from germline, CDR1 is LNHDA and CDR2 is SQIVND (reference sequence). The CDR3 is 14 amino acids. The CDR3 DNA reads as TGTGCCAGTAGTAGACAGGGTTCAGGTCAGCCCCAGCATTTT. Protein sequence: CASSRQGSGQPQHF. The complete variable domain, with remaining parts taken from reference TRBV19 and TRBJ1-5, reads DGGITQSPKYLFRKEGQNVTLSCEQNLNHDAMYWYRQDPGQGLRLIYYSQIVNDFQKGDIAEGYSVSREKKESFPLTVTSAQKNPTAFYLCASSRQGSGQPQHFGDGTRLSIL.

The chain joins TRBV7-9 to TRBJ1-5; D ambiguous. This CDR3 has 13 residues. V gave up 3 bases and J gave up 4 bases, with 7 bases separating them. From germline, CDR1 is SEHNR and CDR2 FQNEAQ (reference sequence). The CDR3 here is CASSFDGNQPQHF. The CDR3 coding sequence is TGTGCCAGCAGCTTCGACGGGAATCAGCCCCAGCATTTT. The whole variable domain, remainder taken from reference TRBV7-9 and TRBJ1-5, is DTGVSQNPRHKITKRGQNVTFRCDPISEHNRLYWYRQTLGQGPEFLTYFQNEAQLEKSRLLSDRFSAERPKGSFSTLEIQRTEQGDSAMYLCASSFDGNQPQHFGDGTRLSIL.

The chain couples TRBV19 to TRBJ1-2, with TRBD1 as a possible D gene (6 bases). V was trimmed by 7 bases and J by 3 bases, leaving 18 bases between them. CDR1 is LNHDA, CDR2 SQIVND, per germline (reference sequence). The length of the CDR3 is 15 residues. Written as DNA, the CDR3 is TGTGCCAGTACTACCGCGGCGACAGGCGACTATGGCTACACCTTC. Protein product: CASTTAATGDYGYTF.

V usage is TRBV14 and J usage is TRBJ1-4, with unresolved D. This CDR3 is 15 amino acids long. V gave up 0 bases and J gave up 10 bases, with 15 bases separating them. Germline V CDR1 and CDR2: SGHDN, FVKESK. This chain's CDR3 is CASSQDPITGGKLFF. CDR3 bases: TGTGCCAGCAGCCAAGATCCCATTACCGGCGGAAAACTGTTTTTT.

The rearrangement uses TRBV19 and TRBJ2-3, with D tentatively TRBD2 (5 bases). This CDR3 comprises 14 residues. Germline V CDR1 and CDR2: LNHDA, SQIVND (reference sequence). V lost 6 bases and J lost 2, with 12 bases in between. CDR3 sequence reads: CASSDIGLTDTQYF. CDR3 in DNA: TGTGCCAGTAGCGATATTGGACTCACAGATACGCAGTATTTT.

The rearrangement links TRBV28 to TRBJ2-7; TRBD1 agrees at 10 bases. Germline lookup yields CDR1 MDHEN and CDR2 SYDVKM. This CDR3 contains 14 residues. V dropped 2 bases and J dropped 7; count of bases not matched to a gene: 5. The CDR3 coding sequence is TGTGCCAGCAGTTTACGACAGGGGGCTTTTGAGCAGTACTTC. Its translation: CASSLRQGAFEQYF.

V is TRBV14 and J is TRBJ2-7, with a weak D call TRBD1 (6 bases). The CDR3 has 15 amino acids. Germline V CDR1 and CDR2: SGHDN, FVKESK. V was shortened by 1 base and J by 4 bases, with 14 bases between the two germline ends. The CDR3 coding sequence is TGTGCCAGCAGCCAAGCTTTGGGACACCGATACGAGCAGTACTTC. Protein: CASSQALGHRYEQYF.

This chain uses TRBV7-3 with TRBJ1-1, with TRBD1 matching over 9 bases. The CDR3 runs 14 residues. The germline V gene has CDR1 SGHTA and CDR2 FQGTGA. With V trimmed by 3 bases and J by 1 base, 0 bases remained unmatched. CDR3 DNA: TGTGCCAGCAGCTTGGGACAGGGGAACACTGAAGCTTTCTTT. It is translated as CASSLGQGNTEAFF. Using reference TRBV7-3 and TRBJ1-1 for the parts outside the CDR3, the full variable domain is GAGVSQTPSNKVTEKGKYVELRCDPISGHTALYWYRQSLGQGPEFLIYFQGTGAADDSGLPNDRFFAVRPEGSVSTLKIQRTERGDSAVYLCASSLGQGNTEAFFGQGTRLTVV.

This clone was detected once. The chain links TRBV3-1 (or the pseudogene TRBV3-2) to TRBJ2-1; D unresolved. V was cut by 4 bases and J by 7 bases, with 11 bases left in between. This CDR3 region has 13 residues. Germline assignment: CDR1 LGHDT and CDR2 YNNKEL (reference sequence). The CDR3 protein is CASSLYSENEQFF. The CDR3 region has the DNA TGTGCCAGCAGCCTATATAGTGAGAATGAGCAGTTCTTC.

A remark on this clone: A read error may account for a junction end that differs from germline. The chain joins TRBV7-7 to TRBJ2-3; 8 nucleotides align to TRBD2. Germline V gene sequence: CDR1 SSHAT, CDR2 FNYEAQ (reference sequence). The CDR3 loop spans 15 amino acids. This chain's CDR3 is CASSLGAGGTDTQYF. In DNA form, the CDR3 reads TGTGCTAGCAGCTTAGGGGCGGGAGGAACAGATACGCAGTATTTT.